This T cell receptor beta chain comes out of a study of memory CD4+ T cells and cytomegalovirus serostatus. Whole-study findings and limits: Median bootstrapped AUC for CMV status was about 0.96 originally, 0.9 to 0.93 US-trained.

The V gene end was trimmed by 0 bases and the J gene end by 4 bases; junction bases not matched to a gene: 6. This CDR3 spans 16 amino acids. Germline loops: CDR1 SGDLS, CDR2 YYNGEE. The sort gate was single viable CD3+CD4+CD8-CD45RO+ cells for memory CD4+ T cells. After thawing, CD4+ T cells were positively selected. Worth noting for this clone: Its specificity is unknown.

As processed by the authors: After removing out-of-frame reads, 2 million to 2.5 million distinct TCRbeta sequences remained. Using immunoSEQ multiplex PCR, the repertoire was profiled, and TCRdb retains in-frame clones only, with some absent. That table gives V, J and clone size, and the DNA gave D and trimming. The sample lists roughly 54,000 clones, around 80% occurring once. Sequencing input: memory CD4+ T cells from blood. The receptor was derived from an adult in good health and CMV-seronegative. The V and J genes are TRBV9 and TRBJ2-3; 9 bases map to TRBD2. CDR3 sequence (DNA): TGTGCCAGCAGCGTAGATCCGCGGGGGGGTTCAGATACGCAGTATTTT. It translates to CASSVDPRGGSDTQYF.